Below, one T cell receptor (beta chain) is given with its context. The antigen is unknown. Trimming stripped 6 bases from V and 6 bases from J, with 8 bases between. CDR3 length: 10 amino acids. Germline lookup yields CDR1 SQVTM and CDR2 ANQGSEA. This record comes from a study of cytomegalovirus exposure and HLA in healthy donors. The PCR used 60 Vbeta and 13 Jbeta primers. Original data processing: Later reanalysis found around 80 million unique TCR beta chains, 10 million to 12 million of them shared. Profiled with immunoSEQ multiplex PCR; TCRdb holds only in-frame clones, not every one. D and trimming were read from the DNA, whereas the V and J calls and clone size are those reported in that table. The table has tens of thousands of clones, around 79% seen once. The study's findings and limits: Clonal expansion was found to be greater in HLA-associated TCR beta chains than in equally common others in a later analysis. Fewer N-insertions than the approximately 700-donor mean were reportedly shown by an Asian-associated ancestry cluster in a later analysis. It has been reported that TCR beta sequences accurately predicted the HLA-A and HLA-B alleles of most subjects.

Sequenced: PBMCs. The rearrangement uses TRBV29-1 and TRBJ1-2; unclear D gene. The TCR originated in a female donor in good health and CMV-seronegative. The CDR3 DNA reads as TGCAGCGTAACGAGAGATGGCTACACCTTC. Translating it yields CSVTRDGYTF. Together with reference TRBV29-1 and TRBJ1-2, the CDR3 gives the full variable domain: SAVISQKPSRDICQRGTSLTIQCQVDSQVTMMFWYRQQPGQSLTLIATANQGSEATYESGFVIDKFPISRPNLTFSTLTVSNMSPEDSSIYLCSVTRDGYTFGSGTRLTVV.